This T cell receptor beta chain was sequenced in a study of cytomegalovirus exposure and HLA in healthy donors. Libraries were prepared by immunoSEQ multiplex PCR; TCRdb keeps only in-frame clonotypes and omits some of them. The data show about 120,000 clones, with over 75% seen just once and roughly 2% held by the top ten. Of note for this clone: Its antigen is unknown.

General study points: Subsequent analysis revealed that first-cohort TCR clusters tended to co-occur in the 110 or so validation repertoires. The dataset shows that most TCR sequences were rare, while some public TCRs occurred in many donors.

This sequence was found in a woman in her 30s in good health and CMV-seronegative. The sample taken for sequencing was PBMCs.

The CDR3, as DNA: TGTGCCAGAAGCCCGGGACAGGGATTTATGGCCCAGCATTTT. The encoded protein is CARSPGQGFMAQHF. V is TRBV5-3 and J is TRBJ1-5; 9 bases match TRBD1. TRBV5-3 qualifies as an ORF whose function is uncertain. V trimming: 4 bases; J trimming: 11 bases; junction bases outside the gene matches: 10. CDR3 size: 14 residues.